This T cell receptor beta chain is from a study of T-cell memory formation after mild COVID-19. This clonotype was picked up a small number of times. Its target is unknown. Germline lookup yields CDR1 SGHDT and CDR2 YYEEEE. The CDR3 sequence is 14 residues long. V was trimmed by 1 base and J by 1 base, leaving 8 bases between them. Each CDR3 protein is one row after TCRdb ran MiXCR on the 5' RACE reads. The sample contains hundreds of thousands of distinct CDR3 sequences, more than 15% of which appear only once. Study-wide results and caveats: Contracting CD4+ clones were located mainly in CM and EM, and CD8+ clones in EMRA.

The sequencing input was PBMCs or a T cell subset sorted from them (not recorded which). The chain has TRBV5-6 and TRBJ1-2; D gene unclear. The source is a man between 18 and 35 years old who had mild COVID-19 (a few samples of this study predate the infection). Cell type and time point are not known. CDR3 in amino acids: CASSLTGSNYGYTF. Written as DNA, the CDR3 is TGTGCCAGCAGCTTGACGGGGAGTAACTATGGCTACACCTTC.